These 21 T cell receptor beta chains were all obtained from the same sample, sequenced in a study of blood T cells in healthy people across ages. Using a J-beta primer mix together with a sample-barcoded 5' primer, a second PCR was run for roughly 7 to 12 cycles. TCRdb independently ran MiXCR on the 5' RACE reads; one entry per CDR3 protein. Of over 1,200,000 distinct CDR3 sequences in the sample, around 59% were seen once. The specimen sequenced was blood. All receptors derive from a man younger than 35 in good health.

A note on this clonotype: A read error may produce the germline difference seen at one junction end. The V call is TRBV29-1, the J call TRBJ1-6; perhaps TRBD1 as D (6 bases). There are 16 residues in the CDR3. Germline CDR1 and CDR2: SQVTM and ANQGSEA. The CDR3 nucleotides are TGCGGCGTGGGTCTTCCCGACAGGACTCTCAATTCACCCCTCCACTTT. Protein sequence: CGVGLPDRTLNSPLHF. The variable domain in full, completed from reference TRBV29-1 and TRBJ1-6, reads SAVISQKPSRDICQRGTSLTIQCQVDSQVTMMFWYRQQPGQSLTLIATANQGSEATYESGFVIDKFPISRPNLTFSTLTVSNMSPEDSSIYLCGVGLPDRTLNSPLHFGNGTRLTVT.

The chain couples TRBV29-1 to TRBJ1-1; D gene uncertain. Germline CDR1 reads SQVTM; CDR2 reads ANQGSEA. V was cut by 3 bases and J by 3 bases, with 2 bases left in between. CDR3 length equals 10 residues. CDR3 nucleotide sequence: TGCAGCGTTGATTACACTGAAGCTTTCTTT. As protein: CSVDYTEAFF.

The rearrangement uses TRBV6-2 or TRBV6-3 and TRBJ2-4, with a weak D call TRBD1 (6 bases). TRBJ2-7 explains the end of the DNA better; the J call may be wrong. Germline CDR1 reads MNHEY; CDR2 reads SVGEGT. The CDR3 runs to 15 residues. DNA of the CDR3: TGTGCCAGCAGGCTGGACAGTCCCCTTGGTTACGAGCAGTACTTC. As protein: CASRLDSPLGYEQYF.

This sequence joins TRBV19 and TRBJ1-2; D remains unclear. The germline gives CDR1 LNHDA, CDR2 SQIVND (reference sequence). This CDR3 comprises 16 residues. V lost 4 bases, J lost 2 bases, and 17 bases lay in between. The CDR3 reads CASSTQVSPRNYGYTF. The CDR3 bases are TGTGCCAGTAGTACCCAGGTATCACCTAGGAACTATGGCTACACCTTC.

This clonotype was seen a handful of times. The chain has TRBV27 and TRBJ1-1, with a possible D match to TRBD1 (6 bases). Trimming pared 4 bases from V and 3 bases from J, leaving 12 bases between. Germline V gene lookup returns CDR1 MNHEY and CDR2 SMNVEV (reference sequence). There are 14 residues in the CDR3. CDR3 protein: CASSSRDTYTEAFF. In nucleotides, the CDR3 is TGTGCCAGCAGTTCTCGGGACACATACACTGAAGCTTTCTTT.

This chain joins TRBV29-1 and TRBJ1-3; D unresolved. V was cut by 1 base and J by 3 bases, with 7 bases left in between. The germline gives CDR1 SQVTM, CDR2 ANQGSEA. The CDR3 sequence is 13 residues long. CDR3 amino acids: CSVEAGDGNTIYF. CDR3 sequence (DNA): TGCAGCGTTGAAGCCGGGGATGGAAACACCATATATTTT.

This chain uses TRBV12-3 or TRBV12-4 with TRBJ1-4; D unclear. This CDR3 has 14 amino acids. Trimming removed 3 bases from V and 11 bases from J, with 16 bases in between. CDR3 protein: CASSFDRGWEKLFF. The CDR3 DNA reads as TGTGCCAGCAGTTTTGACCGCGGGTGGGAGAAACTGTTTTTT.

This chain links TRBV29-1 with TRBJ1-4; 7 bases match TRBD1. With V trimmed by 3 bases and J by 8 bases, 9 bases remained unmatched. Per germline, CDR1 SQVTM and CDR2 ANQGSEA. This CDR3 spans 14 amino acids. Here the CDR3 reads CSVDSQGEGEKLFF. Here the CDR3 DNA reads TGCAGCGTTGACTCCCAGGGGGAGGGCGAAAAACTGTTTTTT.

This clonotype occurred a few times. The chain links TRBV7-9 to TRBJ2-7; D gene unclear. Germline loops: CDR1 SEHNR, CDR2 FQNEAQ (reference sequence). This CDR3 is built from 12 residues. The ends were cut back, 6 bases at V and 6 bases at J, with 12 bases in the middle. CDR3 region: CASSVGMGEQYF. The CDR3 DNA follows: TGTGCCAGCAGTGTAGGGATGGGCGAGCAGTACTTC.

The chain uses TRBV12-3 or TRBV12-4 and TRBJ2-1; possibly TRBD1 for D (6 bases). The CDR3 runs to 18 residues. The V end lost 7 bases, the J end lost 5 bases, and 27 bases lay between the germline ends. CDR3 nucleotides: TGTGCCAGCACCCAGAACAAACCAGACAGGTTTCCCCACAATGAGCAGTTCTTC. Residues: CASTQNKPDRFPHNEQFF.

The genes are TRBV7-8 and TRBJ1-2; no reliable D call. CDR3 length equals 14 residues. Trimming left V 5 bases short and J 2 bases short, with 12 bases between. Germline values: CDR1 SGHVS, CDR2 FQNEAQ. The CDR3 is CASSPGKGNYGYTF. DNA for the CDR3: TGTGCCAGCAGCCCCGGGAAAGGGAACTATGGCTACACCTTC.

V and J are TRBV20-1 and TRBJ2-5; 11 bases align to TRBD2. The junction had 6 bases not matched to a gene; V was cut back by 4 bases and J by 5 bases. CDR1 and CDR2 from the germline V gene are DFQATT and SNEGSKA (reference sequence). This CDR3 has 14 residues. CDR3 nucleotides: TGCAGTGCTACTCCGACTAGCGGGACGGAGACCCAGTACTTC. Protein sequence: CSATPTSGTETQYF.

This clonotype has more than one count but fewer than ten. The chain couples TRBV12-3 or TRBV12-4 to TRBJ2-2; D may be TRBD1 or TRBD2 (5 bases each). V lost 4 bases to trimming and J lost 7 bases, with 19 bases between them. This CDR3 contains 16 residues. CDR3 protein: CASSWGSGERVGELFF. In DNA form, the CDR3 reads TGTGCCAGCAGTTGGGGCAGCGGAGAGAGGGTCGGGGAGCTGTTTTTT.

This clonotype showed up just a few times. The genes are TRBV29-1 and TRBJ2-1; D remains unclear. Germline values: CDR1 SQVTM, CDR2 ANQGSEA. CDR3 length: 15 amino acids. Trimming stripped 0 bases from V and 4 bases from J, with 13 bases between. The CDR3 loop is CSVEDPTKPYNEQFF. Here the CDR3 DNA reads TGCAGCGTTGAAGATCCGACGAAGCCTTACAATGAGCAGTTCTTC.

V and J are TRBV11-2 and TRBJ1-4; D is ambiguous. The CDR3 is 15 amino acids. The germline V gene encodes CDR1 SGHAT and CDR2 FQNNGV. Trimming took off 5 bases at V and 4 bases at J, with 14 bases between the two ends. CDR3 nucleotides: TGTGCCAGCAGCCCTCATTTGGGTGGTAATGAAAAACTGTTTTTT. This sequence encodes CASSPHLGGNEKLFF.

This clonotype was recorded once. J is TRBJ2-7 and V is TRBV28; 7 bases line up with TRBD1. The CDR3 length is 15 residues. Germline V lookup: CDR1 MDHEN, CDR2 SYDVKM. J lost 4 bases, V lost 6 bases, and 12 bases had no gene match. This CDR3 reads CASRAPGTARYEQYF. CDR3 DNA sequence: TGTGCCAGCAGAGCTCCCGGGACAGCCCGATACGAGCAGTACTTC.

The gene calls are TRBV12-3 or TRBV12-4 and TRBJ2-4, with a weak D call TRBD2 (7 bases). V was trimmed by 1 base and J by 0 bases, leaving 10 bases between them. The CDR3 sequence is 16 residues long. The CDR3 protein is CASSLGRGAAKNIQYF. DNA of the CDR3: TGTGCCAGCAGTTTAGGCCGGGGGGCAGCCAAAAACATTCAGTACTTC.

This clonotype was seen only a few times. V is TRBV29-1 and J is TRBJ2-7, with TRBD2 as a possible D gene (6 bases). The CDR3 length is 12 residues. The V gene's germline CDR1 is SQVTM and CDR2 ANQGSEA. With 1 base removed from V and 3 bases from J, the gap between germline ends came to 7 bases. CDR3 sequence reads: CSVEAGDYEQYF. The CDR3 bases are TGCAGCGTTGAAGCGGGGGACTACGAGCAGTACTTC.

The chain employs TRBV6-5 and TRBJ2-4; D unclear. The V and J ends lost 0 bases and 0 bases respectively, with 15 bases between them. Germline CDR1 and CDR2: MNHEY and SVGAGI. The CDR3 covers 18 residues. The CDR3 coding sequence is TGTGCCAGCAGTTACTCGAAGCACGCTTATTTAGCCAAAAACATTCAGTACTTC. This encodes CASSYSKHAYLAKNIQYF.

The chain recombines TRBV27 with TRBJ2-5; D could derive from TRBD1 or TRBD2 (5 bases each). The end of the DNA fits TRBJ2-7 better, so the J call may be wrong. The CDR3 is 14 residues long. Germline V gene data show CDR1 as MNHEY and CDR2 as SMNVEV (reference sequence). This CDR3 is CASSLLVRDGEQYF. The CDR3 bases are TGTGCCAGCAGTTTATTGGTCAGGGACGGCGAGCAGTACTTC.

The genes are TRBV4-1 and TRBJ2-5; D possibly uses TRBD1 or TRBD2 (5 bases each). Germline V gene sequence: CDR1 MGHRA, CDR2 YSYEKL. CDR3 size: 17 residues. Trimming pared 1 base from V and 1 base from J, leaving 16 bases between. CDR3 residues: CASSQVGTGGPQETQYF. The CDR3 coding sequence is TGCGCCAGCAGCCAAGTCGGGACGGGCGGTCCCCAAGAGACCCAGTACTTC.